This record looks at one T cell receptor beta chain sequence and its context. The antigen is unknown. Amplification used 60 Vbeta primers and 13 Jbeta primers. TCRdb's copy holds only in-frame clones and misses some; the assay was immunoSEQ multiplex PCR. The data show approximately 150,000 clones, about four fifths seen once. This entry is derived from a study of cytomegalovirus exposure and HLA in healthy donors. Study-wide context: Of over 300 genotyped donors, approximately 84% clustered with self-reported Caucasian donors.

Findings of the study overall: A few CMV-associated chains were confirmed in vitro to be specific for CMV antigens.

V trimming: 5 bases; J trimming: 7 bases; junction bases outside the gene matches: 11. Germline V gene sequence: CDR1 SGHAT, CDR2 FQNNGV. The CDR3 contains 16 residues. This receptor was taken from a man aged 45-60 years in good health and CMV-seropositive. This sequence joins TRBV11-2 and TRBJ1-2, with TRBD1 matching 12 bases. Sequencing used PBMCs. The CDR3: CASSASTGTGGIGYTF. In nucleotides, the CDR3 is TGTGCCAGCAGCGCAAGCACCGGGACAGGGGGCATTGGCTACACCTTC.